These 10 T cell receptor beta chains came from one sample sequenced in a study of cytomegalovirus exposure and HLA in healthy donors. Vbeta (60) and Jbeta (13) primers were used in the PCR. TCRdb's table, derived via immunoSEQ multiplex PCR, lists solely in-frame clones and lacks some. The sample holds some 220,000 clones, about 85% seen once. The sample consisted of PBMCs. The receptors were sampled from a girl between 2 and 10 years old in good health and CMV-seronegative.

The chain has TRBV14 and TRBJ2-5, with D tentatively TRBD1 (6 bases). CDR3 size: 15 residues. Trimming shortened V by 0 bases and J by 3 bases, and 11 bases separated the two germline ends. From germline, CDR1 is SGHDN and CDR2 FVKESK. The chain's CDR3 is CASSQESPGEETQYF. The CDR3 region has the DNA TGTGCCAGCAGCCAAGAGAGTCCAGGGGAAGAGACCCAGTACTTC.

This clone has more than one count but fewer than ten. This chain connects TRBV6-5 to TRBJ2-7, with 8 bases matching TRBD1. In germline, CDR1 is MNHEY, CDR2 SVGAGI. This CDR3 is 13 amino acids long. V trimming: 4 bases; J trimming: 6 bases; junction bases outside the gene matches: 5. The CDR3 nucleotides read TGTGCCAGCAGTTCGGACAGGGAAAGCGAGCAGTACTTC. This codes for CASSSDRESEQYF.

The CDR3 sequence: CASRTPSGPTGELFF. The CDR3 nucleotides read TGTGCCAGCAGGACCCCTAGCGGGCCCACCGGGGAGCTGTTTTTT. This chain joins TRBV21-1 and TRBJ2-2; the D call of TRBD2 is as the table states it, not checked on the DNA. TRBV21-1 is described as a pseudogene. The CDR3 loop spans 15 amino acids.

The chain combines TRBV5-4 with TRBJ1-5; 9 positions match TRBD1. Germline CDR1 SGHNT, CDR2 YYREEE (reference sequence). V lost 0 bases and J lost 4; bases outside the gene matches: 8. The CDR3 covers 17 residues. The CDR3 spells CASSLGWTGELNQPQHF. The CDR3 DNA reads as TGTGCCAGCAGCTTGGGCTGGACAGGGGAATTAAATCAGCCCCAGCATTTT.

V and J are TRBV30 and TRBJ2-6; D unresolved. V was clipped by 5 bases and J by 4 bases, with 6 bases between them. Looked up from germline, CDR1 is GTSNPN and CDR2 is SVGIG (reference sequence). The CDR3 extends over 12 amino acids. The CDR3 protein is CAWGLGANVLTF. The CDR3 bases are TGTGCCTGGGGCCTGGGGGCCAACGTCCTGACTTTC.

This chain uses TRBV6-1 with TRBJ1-2; D call uncertain. CDR3 length: 12 residues. Between the trimmed V and J ends, which lost 1 base and 7 bases, there was a span of 7 bases. Looked up from germline, CDR1 is MNHNS and CDR2 is SASEGT. This CDR3 is CASSEGALGYTF. CDR3 nucleotide sequence: TGTGCCAGCAGTGAAGGGGCCCTTGGCTACACCTTC.

The genes are TRBV13 and TRBJ1-3; perhaps TRBD1 as D (5 bases). The germline V and J ends were trimmed by 0 bases and 2 bases, with 5 bases remaining between them. CDR3 length: 14 residues. From germline, CDR1 is PRHDT and CDR2 FYEKMQ (reference sequence). CDR3 residues: CASSLGGPGNTIYF. CDR3 bases: TGTGCCAGCAGCTTAGGGGGGCCTGGAAACACCATATATTTT.

The chain recombines TRBV10-3 with TRBJ2-2, with 7 bases matching TRBD1. The ends lost 8 bases at V and 1 base at J; junction bases unmatched: 4. This CDR3 has 14 residues. The germline V gene has CDR1 ENHRY and CDR2 SYGVKD. This chain's CDR3 is CAISGTENTGELFF. CDR3 DNA sequence: TGTGCCATCTCCGGGACAGAGAACACCGGGGAGCTGTTTTTT.

The J gene is TRBJ1-5, the V gene TRBV5-1; D is undetermined. The germline CDR1 and CDR2 sequences are SGHRS and YFSETQ. CDR3 length equals 14 residues. Deletions cut 4 bases from V and 5 bases from J, with 13 bases between. CDR3 residues: CASSQGTADQPQHF. The CDR3 DNA reads as TGCGCCAGCAGCCAAGGCACAGCGGATCAGCCCCAGCATTTT.

The chain joins TRBV6-1 to TRBJ2-3; 7 nucleotides match TRBD2. CDR3 length: 16 residues. Germline V gene sequence: CDR1 MNHNS, CDR2 SASEGT. The junction had 5 bases not matched to a gene; V was cut back by 2 bases and J by 0 bases. The CDR3 region is CASSEHGGGSTDTQYF. In nucleotides, the CDR3 is TGTGCCAGCAGTGAACATGGGGGGGGGAGCACAGATACGCAGTATTTT.